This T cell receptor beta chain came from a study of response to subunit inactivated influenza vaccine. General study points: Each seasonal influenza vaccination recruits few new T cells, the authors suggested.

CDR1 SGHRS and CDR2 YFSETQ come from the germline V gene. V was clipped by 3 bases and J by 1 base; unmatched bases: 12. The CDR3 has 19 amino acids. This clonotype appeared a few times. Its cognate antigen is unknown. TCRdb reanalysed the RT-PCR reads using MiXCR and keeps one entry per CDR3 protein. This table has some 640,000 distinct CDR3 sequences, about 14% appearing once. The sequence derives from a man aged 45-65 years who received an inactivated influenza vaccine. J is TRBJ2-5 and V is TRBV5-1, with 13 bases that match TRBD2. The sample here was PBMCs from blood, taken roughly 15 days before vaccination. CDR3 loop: CASSSPPRTSGSLQETQYF. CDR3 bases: TGCGCCAGCAGCTCACCTCCCAGGACTAGCGGGAGCCTCCAAGAGACCCAGTACTTC.